This section outlines one T cell receptor (beta chain) sequence together with its context. Its antigen remains unidentified. TCRdb keeps only in-frame clones here, not all; method: immunoSEQ multiplex PCR. In the table there are around 110,000 clones, approximately 94% of which are singletons. The data are from a study of graft-versus-host responses after intestinal transplantation. The study, taken as a whole, reports: Early post-transplant HvG declines showed an association with peak circulating GvH clone levels.

This receptor was taken from a human donor who was the organ donor for an intestinal transplant. The sequences come from unstimulated CD4+ T cells sorted from spleen or lymph node cells, collected before transplant.

CDR3: CASSLETGPGYTF. CDR3 sequence (DNA): TGCGCCAGCAGCTTGGAAACAGGGCCTGGCTACACCTTC. The V call is TRBV5-1, the J call TRBJ1-2; the D gene is possibly TRBD1 (6 bases). Germline CDR1 SGHRS, CDR2 YFSETQ. V was clipped by 0 bases and J by 7 bases, with 10 bases between them. The CDR3 is made up of 13 amino acids.